This note documents a single T cell receptor (beta chain) sequence. This sample was taken from a study of blood T cell repertoires in COVID-19. Overall study: Spain, Italy and the United States supplied samples that represented acute and convalescent COVID-19. Sample material is recorded as cDNA or gDNA derived from T cells, B-cell-depleted T cells, or PBMCs.

Trimming left V 5 bases short and J 4 bases short, with 18 bases between. Germline loops: CDR1 SGHAT, CDR2 FQNNGV. The CDR3 sequence is 16 residues long. Original analysis: Amplification of reference gene primers provided the estimated nucleated cell counts. Some clones are missing from TCRdb's copy, which holds only in-frame ones; the method was immunoSEQ multiplex PCR. The V and J calls and clone size were taken over from that table, and D and trimming were inferred from the DNA. The data contain approximately 110,000 clones, around 85% of them seen just once; the ten biggest clones take up about 13%.

The sequenced sample consisted of peripheral blood. The sequence was collected from a human donor in a cohort sampled during active COVID-19. The chain links TRBV11-2 to TRBJ2-1, with a possible D match to TRBD1 (6 bases). CDR3 DNA: TGTGCCAGCAGCCCGCTTTTCAGGGGATCTTACAATGAGCAGTTCTTC. Residues: CASSPLFRGSYNEQFF.